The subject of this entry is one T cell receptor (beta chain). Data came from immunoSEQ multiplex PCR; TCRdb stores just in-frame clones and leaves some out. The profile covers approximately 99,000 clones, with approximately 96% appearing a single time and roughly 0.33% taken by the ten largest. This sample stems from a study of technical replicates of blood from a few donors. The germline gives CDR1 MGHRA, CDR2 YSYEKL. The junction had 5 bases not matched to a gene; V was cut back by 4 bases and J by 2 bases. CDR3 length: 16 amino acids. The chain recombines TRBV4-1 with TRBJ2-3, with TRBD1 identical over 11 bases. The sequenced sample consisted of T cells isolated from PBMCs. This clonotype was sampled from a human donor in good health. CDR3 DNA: TGCGCCAGCAGCCCCGGGACAGGGGGAAACACAGATACGCAGTATTTT. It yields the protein CASSPGTGGNTDTQYF.